The 28 T cell receptor beta chains listed next were all sequenced from one sample in a study of T cell responses to AZD1222 COVID-19 vaccine. Produced via immunoSEQ multiplex PCR; TCRdb's table is partial and in-frame only. The data hold roughly 120,000 clones, with around 89% observed a single time. The sample was peripheral blood, taken on day 0 of AZD1222 vaccination. These receptors were obtained from an adult in good health.

The chain has TRBV7-9 and TRBJ1-4; possible D gene TRBD1, 5 bases. CDR3 length: 12 residues. V was cut by 5 bases and J by 9 bases, with 10 bases left in between. The germline V gene encodes CDR1 SEHNR and CDR2 FQNEAQ (reference sequence). The CDR3 region has the DNA TGTGCCAGCAGCAGGGAGGGGAAAAAACTGTTTTTT. It specifies CASSREGKKLFF. Full variable domain (outside the CDR3, taken from reference TRBV7-9 and TRBJ1-4): DTGVSQNPRHKITKRGQNVTFRCDPISEHNRLYWYRQTLGQGPEFLTYFQNEAQLEKSRLLSDRFSAERPKGSFSTLEIQRTEQGDSAMYLCASSREGKKLFFGSGTQLSVL.

The rearrangement links TRBV4-1 to TRBJ1-2; D remains ambiguous. The germline V and J ends were trimmed by 0 bases and 4 bases, with 18 bases remaining between them. The CDR3 extends over 17 amino acids. Germline V lookup: CDR1 MGHRA, CDR2 YSYEKL. The DNA for the CDR3 is TGCGCCAGCAGCCAAGATGAGGCAGCGCCAGATGGCTATGGCTACACCTTC. Encoded protein: CASSQDEAAPDGYGYTF.

This chain joins TRBV6-2 or TRBV6-3 and TRBJ1-5, with D possibly matching TRBD1 (5 bases). CDR3 length: 14 residues. With 7 bases removed from V and 9 bases from J, the gap between germline ends came to 19 bases. Per germline, CDR1 MNHEY and CDR2 SVGEGT. The CDR3 DNA sequence: TGTGCCAGCACCCCAGATTCGGGGGTTTCGCCCCAGCATTTT. It yields the protein CASTPDSGVSPQHF.

The genes are TRBV3-1 (or the pseudogene TRBV3-2) and TRBJ2-5; TRBD1 might be the D (6 bases). The V end lost 1 base, the J end lost 4 bases, and 13 bases lay between the germline ends. CDR1 LGHDT and CDR2 YNNKEL come from the germline V gene (reference sequence). CDR3 length equals 15 residues. The chain's CDR3 is CASSQAGASPETQYF. CDR3 DNA sequence: TGTGCCAGCAGCCAAGCAGGGGCCTCCCCAGAGACCCAGTACTTC.

The V gene is TRBV7-2, the J gene TRBJ1-6, with TRBD1 matching over 9 bases. This CDR3 region has 15 residues. V lost 3 bases and J lost 7; bases outside the gene matches: 4. The germline V gene has CDR1 SGHTA and CDR2 FQGNSA. CDR3 loop: CASSFRDRDNSPLHF. The CDR3 DNA reads TGTGCCAGCAGCTTTAGGGACAGGGACAATTCACCCCTCCACTTT.

The V and J genes are TRBV28 and TRBJ1-2, with a weak D call TRBD1 (5 bases). The CDR3 is 13 amino acids. The V gene lost 3 bases and the J gene lost 6 bases, with 11 bases spanning the gap. Germline assignment: CDR1 MDHEN and CDR2 SYDVKM. In DNA, the CDR3 is TGTGCCAGCAGTTTTGGGGGGAGGAATGGCTACACCTTC. Translated, it gives CASSFGGRNGYTF.

The chain uses TRBV5-6 and TRBJ2-5; D might be TRBD2 (6 bases). The CDR3 sequence is 14 residues long. Looked up from germline, CDR1 is SGHDT and CDR2 is YYEEEE. V lost 1 base to trimming and J lost 5 bases, with 12 bases between them. In DNA, the CDR3 is TGTGCCAGCAGCTTGTCGGGGGTAGGTGAGACCCAGTACTTC. Translated: CASSLSGVGETQYF.

The CDR3 loop is CASSLGTGGSLEKLFF. The CDR3 region has the DNA TGTGCCAGCAGCTTAGGGACAGGGGGCTCCTTGGAAAAACTGTTTTTT. The chain joins TRBV7-9 to TRBJ1-4, with 11 bases aligning to TRBD1. The CDR3 contains 16 residues. With V trimmed by 1 base and J by 8 bases, 6 bases remained unmatched. Germline V lookup: CDR1 SEHNR, CDR2 FQNEAQ (reference sequence).

The chain joins TRBV21-1 to TRBJ2-7; the DNA was not compared with TRBD2, the D call given in the table. TRBV21-1 is flagged as a pseudogene. CDR3 length equals 16 residues. CDR3 sequence reads: CASIFRVAGRSYEQYF. CDR3 sequence (DNA): TGTGCCAGCATCTTCCGGGTAGCGGGGCGCTCCTACGAGCAGTACTTC.

A few counts support this clone. CDR3 loop: CASSPLGQGEGGGYTF. DNA of the CDR3: TGTGCCAGCTCACCACTGGGACAGGGGGAAGGCGGTGGCTACACCTTC. This sequence joins TRBV18 and TRBJ1-2; the match to TRBD1 covers 11 bases. V gave up 1 base and J gave up 7 bases; unmatched junction bases: 8. In germline, CDR1 is KGHSH, CDR2 LQKENI. The CDR3 is made up of 16 amino acids. Full variable domain (outside the CDR3, taken from reference TRBV18 and TRBJ1-2): NAGVMQNPRHLVRRRGQEARLRCSPMKGHSHVYWYRQLPEEGLKFMVYLQKENIIDESGMPKERFSAEFPKEGPSILRIQQVVRGDSAAYFCASSPLGQGEGGGYTFGSGTRLTVV.

V and J are TRBV4-3 and TRBJ2-3; D unresolved. Trimming left V 0 bases short and J 0 bases short, with 7 bases between. Germline V gene sequence: CDR1 LGHNA, CDR2 YSLEER. This CDR3 contains 15 residues. CDR3 loop: CASSQDTASTDTQYF. The CDR3 nucleotides are TGCGCCAGCAGCCAAGATACGGCTAGCACAGATACGCAGTATTTT.

J is TRBJ2-7 and V is TRBV28, with TRBD2 matching 10 bases. V dropped 5 bases and J dropped 3; count of bases not matched to a gene: 1. Germline V CDR1 and CDR2: MDHEN, SYDVKM. The CDR3 consists of 13 residues. The DNA of the CDR3 is TGTGCCAGCAGTGTAGCGGGAGGCTACGAGCAGTACTTC. Translating gives CASSVAGGYEQYF.

The rearrangement uses TRBV3-1 (or the pseudogene TRBV3-2) and TRBJ1-1, with 12 positions matching TRBD1. Germline loops: CDR1 LGHDT, CDR2 YNNKEL (reference sequence). There are 16 residues in the CDR3. With 2 bases clipped from V and 5 bases from J, the junction kept 6 bases outside the gene matches. The CDR3 nucleotides are TGTGCCAGCAGCCAACCTCGGGACAGGGGGCCTACTGAAGCTTTCTTT. It codes for CASSQPRDRGPTEAFF.

The chain employs TRBV10-3 and TRBJ2-5, with TRBD2 matching 16 bases. The CDR3 is 15 amino acids. The ends lost 10 bases at V and 5 bases at J; junction bases unmatched: 7. The V gene's germline CDR1 is ENHRY and CDR2 SYGVKD. The CDR3: CATGTSGRELETQYF. As DNA, the CDR3 is TGTGCCACCGGGACTAGCGGGAGGGAGCTGGAGACCCAGTACTTC.

This chain joins TRBV9 and TRBJ2-1; D ambiguous. Germline V gives CDR1 SGDLS, CDR2 YYNGEE. The germline V and J ends were trimmed by 1 base and 12 bases, with 17 bases remaining between them. This CDR3 has 14 amino acids. In DNA, the CDR3 is TGTGCCAGCAGCGTAAGCCCTGTGGTCCAGGCGCAGTTCTTC. Translation: CASSVSPVVQAQFF.

This chain links TRBV9 with TRBJ1-3, with D unclear. CDR1 and CDR2 (germline): SGDLS, YYNGEE. The CDR3 covers 16 residues. V gave up 0 bases and J gave up 0 bases, with 10 bases separating them. The CDR3 region has the DNA TGTGCCAGCAGCGTAGATATGGGGAGCTCTGGAAACACCATATATTTT. This translates into CASSVDMGSSGNTIYF.

The chain is built from TRBV24-1 and TRBJ1-5, with 7 bases matching TRBD1. Germline trimming cut 0 bases from V and 0 bases from J; bases unmatched to any gene: 16. The CDR3 is 21 residues long. The germline V gene encodes CDR1 KGHDR and CDR2 SFDVKD. CDR3 nucleotides: TGTGCCACCAGTGATTTGCACTGGACAGGACGGGATACAAATAGCAATCAGCCCCAGCATTTT. This sequence encodes CATSDLHWTGRDTNSNQPQHF.

J is TRBJ1-2 and V is TRBV5-1, with 8 positions matching TRBD1. CDR1 is SGHRS and CDR2 is YFSETQ in the germline V gene. With V trimmed by 4 bases and J by 2 bases, 1 base remained unmatched. The CDR3 is made up of 13 amino acids. This CDR3 reads CASSRDRNYGYTF. DNA of the CDR3: TGCGCCAGCAGCCGGGACAGGAACTATGGCTACACCTTC.

This rearrangement joins TRBV1 to TRBJ2-1; the table names TRBD2, a call not compared with the DNA. TRBV1 is shown as a pseudogene. The CDR3 sequence is 15 residues long. CDR3 loop: CTSSQERGGYNEQFF. CDR3 DNA sequence: TGCACCAGCAGCCAAGAGCGGGGGGGGTACAATGAGCAGTTCTTC.

This chain connects TRBV28 to TRBJ1-1, with D unclear. Germline CDR1 reads MDHEN; CDR2 reads SYDVKM. The CDR3 extends over 14 amino acids. V dropped 7 bases and J dropped 1 base, with 13 bases sitting between them. The CDR3 nucleotides are TGTGCCAGCAATGGGAGGTCCCCGAACACTGAAGCTTTCTTT. Protein sequence: CASNGRSPNTEAFF.

The chain employs TRBV6-5 and TRBJ2-5, with TRBD1 matching over 9 bases. Germline-derived CDR1 and CDR2 are MNHEY and SVGAGI. The trim removed 4 bases at V and 5 bases at J, leaving 5 bases unmatched. This CDR3 region has 14 residues. For the CDR3, the DNA is TGTGCCAGCAGTTCACAGGGGGCCGGGGAGACCCAGTACTTC. This encodes CASSSQGAGETQYF.

The chain carries TRBV30 and TRBJ1-1, with D maybe TRBD1 (5 bases). Germline-derived CDR1 and CDR2 are GTSNPN and SVGIG (reference sequence). Trimming removed 1 base from V and 4 bases from J, with 7 bases in between. The CDR3 is made up of 12 amino acids. The CDR3: CAWSEGSTEAFF. The CDR3 DNA follows: TGTGCCTGGAGTGAGGGGAGCACTGAAGCTTTCTTT.

This chain connects TRBV7-3 to TRBJ2-3; D is unresolved. Germline assignment: CDR1 SGHTA and CDR2 FQGTGA. V was trimmed by 1 base and J by 4 bases, leaving 9 bases between them. The CDR3 is made up of 14 amino acids. CDR3 coding DNA: TGTGCCAGCAGCTTAAGTGGGTCGGCAGATACGCAGTATTTT. It is translated as CASSLSGSADTQYF.

The chain links TRBV4-2 to TRBJ2-4, with 10 bases fitting TRBD2. Germline CDR1 LGHNA, CDR2 YNFKEQ. V dropped 0 bases and J dropped 0; count of bases not matched to a gene: 20. CDR3 size: 23 residues. The CDR3 DNA follows: TGTGCCAGCAGCCAAGATTCCCTCTATAGTCGAGCGGGAGGGGGGGTAGCCAAAAACATTCAGTACTTC. It encodes CASSQDSLYSRAGGGVAKNIQYF.

This chain uses TRBV18 with TRBJ2-7, with 7 nucleotides matching TRBD2. Germline loops: CDR1 KGHSH, CDR2 LQKENI. The CDR3 contains 16 residues. V shed 2 bases and J 8 bases; nucleotides not matched to a gene: 15. The CDR3 loop reads CASSPTLAGEVTKQYF. CDR3 sequence (DNA): TGTGCCAGCTCACCAACCTTAGCGGGTGAGGTGACGAAGCAGTACTTC.

The V and J genes are TRBV30 and TRBJ1-5, with a tentative D call TRBD1 (6 bases). The CDR3 extends over 15 amino acids. V lost 1 base to trimming and J lost 1 base, with 11 bases between them. Germline V gene lookup returns CDR1 GTSNPN and CDR2 SVGIG (reference sequence). The CDR3 coding sequence is TGTGCCTGGAGTGGTGGGGGCGGGAGCAATCAGCCCCAGCATTTT. Its translation is CAWSGGGGSNQPQHF.

This clone was seen just once. V and J are TRBV5-8 and TRBJ2-3; 9 bases are a match to TRBD1. Germline V gene lookup returns CDR1 SGHTS and CDR2 YDEGEE. V trimming: 4 bases; J trimming: 1 base; junction bases outside the gene matches: 4. This CDR3 spans 15 amino acids. Here the CDR3 DNA reads TGTGCCAGCAGCACTCGGACAGGGGGCACAGATACGCAGTATTTT. The encoded protein is CASSTRTGGTDTQYF.

The chain uses TRBV7-9 and TRBJ1-1, with D unresolved. Between the trimmed V and J ends, which lost 5 bases and 6 bases, there was a span of 13 bases. Germline CDR1 reads SEHNR; CDR2 reads FQNEAQ (reference sequence). The CDR3 contains 13 residues. As DNA, the CDR3 is TGTGCCAGCAGCCTCCGGACGGACGCTGAAGCTTTCTTT. Translated, it gives CASSLRTDAEAFF.